One and the same sample provided the 18 T cell receptor beta chains below, sequenced in a study of memory B cells and T cells in multiple sclerosis. Stimulus-free culture yielded autoproliferating CFSE-dim and non-proliferating CFSE-high T cells, each sequenced separately. Fewer than 65 million CFSE-labeled PBMCs were cultured less than eight days unstimulated, then replicate wells were pooled. Some clones are missing from TCRdb's copy, which holds only in-frame ones; the method was immunoSEQ multiplex PCR. The repertoire holds 30,000 or so clones, with about 84% as singletons. These receptors' targets are unknown. Specimen: PBMCs from blood kept in culture. These receptors originate from a human donor with multiple sclerosis.

The chain employs TRBV30 and TRBJ1-1; a possible D gene is TRBD1 (5 bases). The V and J ends lost 2 bases and 5 bases respectively, with 12 bases between them. Germline assignment: CDR1 GTSNPN and CDR2 SVGIG (reference sequence). The CDR3 length is 13 residues. CDR3 sequence: CAWSRGARTEAFF. The DNA for the CDR3 is TGTGCCTGGAGTCGAGGGGCGAGGACTGAAGCTTTCTTT.

The CDR3 bases are TGTGCCAGCAGTTCTCGGGACAGGGTAGAGTATGGCTACACCTTC. It encodes CASSSRDRVEYGYTF. V is TRBV9 and J is TRBJ1-2, with TRBD1 matching over 9 bases. The CDR3 contains 15 residues. The V and J ends lost 5 bases and 5 bases, in that order; junction bases with no gene match: 10. The germline CDR1 and CDR2 sequences are SGDLS and YYNGEE.

The CDR3 DNA reads as TGTGCCAGCTCGAACTCAGGGGACAGGGAGGACTACGAGCAGTACTTC. It is translated as CASSNSGDREDYEQYF. V and J are TRBV18 and TRBJ2-7; 9 nucleotides agree with TRBD1. This CDR3 is 16 amino acids long. Germline CDR1 and CDR2: KGHSH and LQKENI. The V gene end was trimmed by 6 bases and the J gene end by 3 bases; junction bases not matched to a gene: 12.

This clone appeared once. CDR3 DNA sequence: TGCGCCAGCAGCCCAAGACAGGGGAGCAACTATGGCTACACCTTC. Translation: CASSPRQGSNYGYTF. V gene TRBV5-1 combines with J gene TRBJ1-2, with 8 bases that match TRBD1. The junction had 7 bases not matched to a gene; V was cut back by 4 bases and J by 2 bases. The CDR3 runs to 15 residues. Germline CDR1 reads SGHRS; CDR2 reads YFSETQ.

This clone was detected only a few times. The V gene is TRBV28, the J gene TRBJ2-4, with TRBD2 matching over 7 bases. CDR3 length: 14 amino acids. From germline, CDR1 is MDHEN and CDR2 SYDVKM. V trimming: 2 bases; J trimming: 10 bases; junction bases outside the gene matches: 8. In nucleotides, the CDR3 is TGTGCCAGCAGTTTACCTCTCAGGGAGGGAATTCAGTACTTC. As protein: CASSLPLREGIQYF.

The chain couples TRBV11-2 to TRBJ1-1; TRBD1 matches 7 bases. V dropped 2 bases and J dropped 0; count of bases not matched to a gene: 6. The germline CDR1 and CDR2 sequences are SGHAT and FQNNGV. There are 16 residues in the CDR3. The CDR3 here is CASSLTGDSLNTEAFF. The CDR3 DNA reads TGTGCCAGCAGCTTAACTGGGGACAGTCTGAACACTGAAGCTTTCTTT.

V gene TRBV28 combines with J gene TRBJ1-4; D is unclear. Germline V CDR1 and CDR2: MDHEN, SYDVKM. This CDR3 contains 14 residues. V was shortened by 6 bases and J by 3 bases, with 11 bases between the two germline ends. The CDR3 nucleotides read TGTGCCAGCAGGTCGACGGTCGCTAATGAAAAACTGTTTTTT. Residues: CASRSTVANEKLFF.

CDR3: CASSLETVGTGELFF. CDR3 bases: TGCGCCAGCAGCTTGGAAACAGTAGGGACCGGGGAGCTGTTTTTT. The V and J genes are TRBV5-1 and TRBJ2-2; D not certain. This CDR3 has 15 amino acids. Per germline, CDR1 SGHRS and CDR2 YFSETQ. The V end was cut by 0 bases, the J end by 5 bases, with 11 bases between.

This sequence joins TRBV9 and TRBJ2-7, with 9 bases aligning to TRBD1. This CDR3 contains 15 residues. V dropped 3 bases and J dropped 5; count of bases not matched to a gene: 9. The germline CDR1 and CDR2 sequences are SGDLS and YYNGEE. CDR3 region: CASSAGTGSRHEQYF. CDR3 DNA sequence: TGTGCCAGCAGCGCCGGGACAGGGAGTCGGCACGAGCAGTACTTC. Using reference TRBV9 and TRBJ2-7 for the parts outside the CDR3, the full variable domain is DSGVTQTPKHLITATGQRVTLRCSPRSGDLSVYWYQQSLDQGLQFLIQYYNGEERAKGNILERFSAQQFPDLHSELNLSSLELGDSALYFCASSAGTGSRHEQYFGPGTRLTVT.

The rearrangement joins TRBV2 to TRBJ2-1, with TRBD2 matching over 11 bases. Germline V gives CDR1 SNHLY, CDR2 FYNNEI. The junction had 13 bases not matched to a gene; V was cut back by 4 bases and J by 8 bases. The CDR3 sequence is 17 residues long. CDR3 DNA sequence: TGTGCCAGCAGTGGTTTATTGTCACTAGCGGGAGCCGATGAGCAGTTCTTC. It codes for CASSGLLSLAGADEQFF.

This chain joins TRBV28 and TRBJ1-5, with 9 bases matching TRBD1. The V gene end was trimmed by 5 bases and the J gene end by 7 bases; junction bases not matched to a gene: 9. CDR1 and CDR2 (germline): MDHEN, SYDVKM. This CDR3 has 15 amino acids. In DNA, the CDR3 is TGTGCCAGCAGTCTACAGGGGGCAGGTTGGCAGCCCCAGCATTTT. It specifies CASSLQGAGWQPQHF.

The chain has TRBV15 and TRBJ1-3; a weak D match, TRBD1 (6 bases). Germline V CDR1 and CDR2: LNHNV, YYDKDF (reference sequence). The CDR3 sequence is 15 residues long. The germline V and J ends were trimmed by 1 base and 5 bases, with 12 bases remaining between them. CDR3 DNA sequence: TGTGCCACCAGCAGAGGGGGGCCCGAAAGAAACACCATATATTTT. Translating it yields CATSRGGPERNTIYF.

V is TRBV7-6 and J is TRBJ2-1; D unresolved. Germline V gives CDR1 SGHVS, CDR2 FNYEAQ. V was shortened by 7 bases and J by 3 bases, with 13 bases between the two germline ends. This CDR3 comprises 14 residues. CDR3 amino acids: CASNQGRGYNEQFF. The CDR3, as DNA: TGTGCCAGCAACCAAGGCCGCGGCTACAATGAGCAGTTCTTC.

The chain joins TRBV9 to TRBJ2-3, with D perhaps matching TRBD1 or TRBD2 (5 bases each). The length of the CDR3 is 15 residues. CDR1 SGDLS and CDR2 YYNGEE come from the germline V gene. Deletions cut 4 bases from V and 2 bases from J, with 14 bases between. The chain's CDR3 is CASSSSGRPTDTQYF. The DNA for the CDR3 is TGTGCCAGCAGCTCATCGGGACGGCCCACAGATACGCAGTATTTT.

This chain links TRBV5-1 with TRBJ2-5; TRBD1 matches at 8 bases. J gave up 4 bases and V 3 bases, and 2 bases lay outside the gene matches. The CDR3 covers 13 residues. Germline lookup yields CDR1 SGHRS and CDR2 YFSETQ. The CDR3 here is CASSSQGVETQYF. CDR3 sequence (DNA): TGCGCCAGCAGCTCACAGGGGGTAGAGACCCAGTACTTC.

The chain uses TRBV5-4 and TRBJ2-2; tentatively, D is TRBD2 (5 bases). Germline V CDR1 and CDR2: SGHNT, YYREEE (reference sequence). The CDR3 totals 15 residues. The ends were cut back, 0 bases at V and 3 bases at J, with 9 bases in the middle. In DNA, the CDR3 is TGTGCCAGCAGCTTGGGTGGGAGCGACACCGGGGAGCTGTTTTTT. This codes for CASSLGGSDTGELFF. The complete variable domain, with remaining parts taken from reference TRBV5-4 and TRBJ2-2, reads ETGVTQSPTHLIKTRGQQVTLRCSSQSGHNTVSWYQQALGQGPQFIFQYYREEENGRGNFPPRFSGLQFPNYSSELNVNALELDDSALYLCASSLGGSDTGELFFGEGSRLTVL.

This clone was counted between two and nine times. The chain uses TRBV7-9 and TRBJ2-3, with 8 bases that match TRBD2. The V gene end was trimmed by 5 bases and the J gene end by 3 bases; junction bases not matched to a gene: 10. This CDR3 contains 16 residues. Germline CDR1 reads SEHNR; CDR2 reads FQNEAQ (reference sequence). This chain's CDR3 is CASSRHPGGGTDTQYF. The CDR3 nucleotides read TGTGCCAGCAGCCGACACCCGGGAGGGGGGACAGATACGCAGTATTTT.

This chain joins TRBV29-1 and TRBJ2-5; tentative D call: TRBD1 (5 bases). Germline-derived CDR1 and CDR2 are SQVTM and ANQGSEA. Trimming removed 6 bases at V and 3 bases at J, with 11 bases between. This CDR3 has 12 amino acids. DNA for the CDR3: TGCAGCGTACAGTCCAGGGAAGAGACCCAGTACTTC. Protein: CSVQSREETQYF.